A selection of T cell receptor beta chains follows, all from one sample in a study of vaccination and CD4 T cells after COVID-19. MiXCR, run by TCRdb on the PCR reads, gives a single entry per CDR3 protein. The top ten hold about 9% of the sample, which has roughly 13,000 distinct CDR3 sequences, less than 55% seen once. These receptors' antigens are unknown. Source material: CD4+ T cells from blood, cultured in vitro. The origin of the receptors is a human donor who had recovered from COVID-19. CDR3s include the opening cysteine and the closing phenylalanine or tryptophan. A D gene is named only where the DNA matches it firmly. A clone size is listed for some rows: how often the clone was seen (once, few, many), or a class if it is expanded.

TRBV29-1	TRBD2	NA	TRBJ2-3	15	TGCAGCGTTGAACCGAGGCGGGAGGGCACAGATACGCAGTATTTT	CSVEPRREGTDTQYF
TRBV15	TRBD2	NA	TRBJ2-3	15	TGTGCCACTACTATAACTAGCGGGGGGGCAGGTACGCAGTATTTT	CATTITSGGAGTQYF
TRBV12-3/TRBV12-4	TRBD1	NA	TRBJ2-2	15	TGTGCCAGCAGTTTTCAGGGGGCGAACACCGGGGAGCTGTTTTTT	CASSFQGANTGELFF
TRBV20-1	TRBD2	NA	TRBJ2-5	14	TGCAGTGCTGGAAAAGCGGGAGTACAAGAGACCCAGTACTTC	CSAGKAGVQETQYF
TRBV10-2	NA	once	TRBJ2-3	13	TGCGCCAGCACGCCCGGATCCACAGATACGCAGTATTTT	CASTPGSTDTQYF
TRBV7-6	TRBD1	NA	TRBJ2-7	13	TGTGCCAGCGCCCGGGACAGGGGTCACGAGCAGTACTTC	CASARDRGHEQYF
TRBV28	TRBD1	NA	TRBJ1-6	15	TGTGCCAGCAGCCTTGACAGGGCCCTTAATTCACCCCTCCACTTT	CASSLDRALNSPLHF
TRBV6-1	TRBD1	NA	TRBJ1-5	15	TGTGCCAGCAGTAAGGTAGGGACAGAGTATCAGCCCCAGCATTTT	CASSKVGTEYQPQHF
TRBV20-1	TRBD2	NA	TRBJ2-1	14	TGCAGTGCCCAGGGACTAGACTCCTACAATGAGCAGTTCTTC	CSAQGLDSYNEQFF
TRBV19	TRBD2	NA	TRBJ2-5	17	TGTGCCAGTAGTATGGGATCAGCGGGGGAGACCCGTTCGTCCCAGTACTTC	CASSMGSAGETRSSQYF
TRBV6-1	NA	NA	TRBJ2-1	13	TGTGCCAGCAGTGACCTAACCGGGAGACCGCAGTTCTTC	CASSDLTGRPQFF
TRBV7-3	NA	few	TRBJ2-5	17	TGTGCCAGCAGCTTAACGGCGGGGGCCACTGTGGGGGAGACCCAGTACTTC	CASSLTAGATVGETQYF
TRBV28	NA	NA	TRBJ1-3	17	TGTGCCAGCAGTTTATACTCGTTGGGCGGGGCTGGAAACACCATATATTTT	CASSLYSLGGAGNTIYF